The 21 T cell receptor beta chains below were found in one sample sequenced in a study of cytomegalovirus exposure and HLA in healthy donors. PCR was performed using 60 Vbeta and 13 Jbeta primers. Repertoires were generated with immunoSEQ multiplex PCR, while TCRdb's copy carries only in-frame clones and drops some. The repertoire consists of about 110,000 clones, with roughly 82% occurring once and the leading ten covering 5% to 7%. The sequenced sample consisted of PBMCs. The source of these receptors is a woman in her forties or fifties in good health and CMV-seropositive.

This clone was counted a few times. This sequence joins TRBV7-9 and TRBJ1-1, with TRBD1 matching 8 bases. The CDR3 spans 15 residues. After removal of 3 bases from V and 1 base from J, the junction contained 4 bases not matched to a gene. Germline V gives CDR1 SEHNR, CDR2 FQNEAQ (reference sequence). The CDR3 DNA follows: TGTGCCAGCAGCTTTGGCAGGGGGCAGAACACTGAAGCTTTCTTT. This translates into CASSFGRGQNTEAFF.

This chain's CDR3 is CASSLAGQGYEQYF. The CDR3 DNA sequence: TGTGCCAGCAGCTTAGCGGGACAGGGGTACGAGCAGTACTTC. V gene TRBV7-3 combines with J gene TRBJ2-7; 10 bases are shared with TRBD1. V was clipped by 2 bases and J by 4 bases; unmatched bases: 2. The CDR3 is 14 amino acids. Germline-derived CDR1 and CDR2 are SGHTA and FQGTGA.

The chain is built from TRBV5-1 and TRBJ1-2; 8 positions agree with TRBD1. The V and J ends lost 7 bases and 8 bases, in that order; junction bases with no gene match: 10. There are 13 residues in the CDR3. The V gene's germline CDR1 is SGHRS and CDR2 YFSETQ. CDR3 loop: CASASTGGEGYTF. The DNA for the CDR3 is TGCGCCAGCGCCTCCACAGGGGGGGAAGGCTACACCTTC.

V usage is TRBV5-4 and J usage is TRBJ2-2, with 7 bases lining up with TRBD1. The CDR3 has 15 residues. CDR1 is SGHNT and CDR2 is YYREEE in the germline V gene (reference sequence). The junction had 7 bases not matched to a gene; V was cut back by 1 base and J by 7 bases. The CDR3 DNA reads TGTGCCAGCAGCTTGAACAGGGGTAGCGTCGGGGAGCTGTTTTTT. Amino acid sequence: CASSLNRGSVGELFF.

The CDR3 loop is CASSLGEDRFQGYTF. CDR3 DNA: TGTGCCAGCAGCTTAGGGGAAGACAGGTTCCAGGGCTACACCTTC. V gene TRBV7-9 combines with J gene TRBJ1-2; D might be TRBD1 (6 bases). Trimming cost V 1 base and J 8 bases, with 17 bases left between them. CDR1 is SEHNR, CDR2 FQNEAQ, per germline (reference sequence). The CDR3 is 15 residues long.

The V and J genes are TRBV29-1 and TRBJ2-7; TRBD2 matches at 7 bases. Unmatched junction bases numbered 19, after V lost 7 bases and J lost 1 base. Germline assignment: CDR1 SQVTM and CDR2 ANQGSEA. The CDR3 totals 17 residues. The CDR3 spells CSAGGGRDGPPSYEQYF. CDR3 sequence (DNA): TGCAGCGCCGGGGGAGGGCGTGACGGACCCCCATCCTACGAGCAGTACTTC.

J is TRBJ1-1 and V is TRBV28; D unresolved. V was cut by 4 bases and J by 0 bases, with 3 bases left in between. CDR1 is MDHEN and CDR2 is SYDVKM in the germline V gene. This CDR3 contains 12 residues. CDR3 in amino acids: CASSSMNTEAFF. CDR3 DNA sequence: TGTGCCAGCAGTTCCATGAACACTGAAGCTTTCTTT.

This clone showed up just once. The chain is built from TRBV18 and TRBJ2-3, with 9 nucleotides matching TRBD1. CDR1 and CDR2 from the germline V gene are KGHSH and LQKENI. This CDR3 has 12 residues. With 6 bases clipped from V and 14 bases from J, the junction kept 9 bases outside the gene matches. CDR3 loop: CASSAGQGNRYF. The CDR3 bases are TGTGCCAGCTCCGCAGGACAGGGGAATAGGTATTTT.

The chain employs TRBV5-1 and TRBJ2-3; 9 bases line up with TRBD2. Germline assignment: CDR1 SGHRS and CDR2 YFSETQ. The V gene end was trimmed by 0 bases and the J gene end by 1 base; junction bases not matched to a gene: 0. CDR3 length: 15 residues. The chain's CDR3 is CASSLERGGTDTQYF. The CDR3 nucleotides are TGCGCCAGCAGCTTGGAGCGGGGGGGCACAGATACGCAGTATTTT.

V and J are TRBV10-2 and TRBJ2-3; 12 bases match TRBD2. The V gene's germline CDR1 is WSHSY and CDR2 SAAADI. This CDR3 spans 15 amino acids. J gave up 6 bases and V 6 bases, and 7 bases lay outside the gene matches. DNA of the CDR3: TGCGCCAGCAGACCCACTAGCGGGGGGCGTGATACGCAGTATTTT. Translating gives CASRPTSGGRDTQYF.

The chain links TRBV6-6 to TRBJ2-5, with 8 positions matching TRBD1. The DNA matches TRBJ2-7 better at its end, which makes the J call doubtful. Germline CDR1 and CDR2: MNHNY and SVGAGI (reference sequence). CDR3 length equals 14 residues. DNA for the CDR3: TGTGCCAGCAGCCCGCCCGGACAGGGAAACGAGCAGTACTTC. Translation: CASSPPGQGNEQYF.

This chain links TRBV7-2 with TRBJ2-2; 7 bases align to TRBD1. Germline assignment: CDR1 SGHTA and CDR2 FQGNSA. The CDR3 loop spans 14 amino acids. The V segment lost 7 bases and the J segment 7 bases; nucleotides outside the gene matches: 9. The CDR3 sequence: CASNPNRGGGELFF. Here the CDR3 DNA reads TGTGCCAGCAACCCAAACAGGGGCGGCGGGGAGCTGTTTTTT.

The chain is built from TRBV30 and TRBJ1-4, with 11 bases fitting TRBD1. Germline values: CDR1 GTSNPN, CDR2 SVGIG (reference sequence). The CDR3 runs 15 residues. With 1 base clipped from V and 5 bases from J, the junction kept 3 bases outside the gene matches. For the CDR3, the DNA is TGTGCCTGGAGTGGTGGGACAGGGGGGAATGAAAAACTGTTTTTT. The encoded protein is CAWSGGTGGNEKLFF. Full variable domain (remainder filled in from reference TRBV30 and TRBJ1-4): SQTIHQWPATLVQPVGSPLSLECTVEGTSNPNLYWYRQAAGRGLQLLFYSVGIGQISSEVPQNLSASRPQDRQFILSSKKLLLSDSGFYLCAWSGGTGGNEKLFFGSGTQLSVL.

The J gene is TRBJ1-1, the V gene TRBV11-1; perhaps TRBD1 as D (6 bases). CDR1 SGHAT and CDR2 FQDESV come from the germline V gene (reference sequence). Trimming took 5 bases from V and 4 from J, leaving 17 bases between them. The CDR3 loop spans 15 amino acids. The CDR3 nucleotides read TGTGCCAGCAGCCCCAGGGGTGCGGTTGGCACTGAAGCTTTCTTT. Its translation: CASSPRGAVGTEAFF.

The J gene is TRBJ1-2, the V gene TRBV5-1; D not certain. V was cut by 0 bases and J by 4 bases, with 22 bases left in between. Per germline, CDR1 SGHRS and CDR2 YFSETQ. The CDR3 is 18 amino acids. The CDR3 spells CASSLGAGAEVEVYGYTF. CDR3 nucleotide sequence: TGCGCCAGCAGCTTGGGGGCGGGCGCGGAGGTGGAAGTCTATGGCTACACCTTC.

The gene calls are TRBV5-1 and TRBJ1-1; 12 bases agree with TRBD1. V dropped 4 bases and J dropped 6; count of bases not matched to a gene: 4. The CDR3 is 14 residues long. Germline CDR1 and CDR2: SGHRS and YFSETQ. In nucleotides, the CDR3 is TGCGCCAGCAGCGGGACAGGGGGCGCGTCTGAAGCTTTCTTT. It is translated as CASSGTGGASEAFF.

The genes are TRBV15 and TRBJ2-5, with D unclear. This CDR3 contains 12 residues. CDR1 and CDR2 (germline): LNHNV, YYDKDF (reference sequence). V lost 0 bases to trimming and J lost 5 bases, with 4 bases between them. This chain's CDR3 is CATSRDPETQYF. In DNA form, the CDR3 reads TGTGCCACCAGCAGAGATCCGGAGACCCAGTACTTC.

The V call is TRBV28, the J call TRBJ1-2; TRBD1 matches 10 bases. The CDR3 contains 13 residues. J gave up 7 bases and V 8 bases, and 7 bases lay outside the gene matches. Germline loops: CDR1 MDHEN, CDR2 SYDVKM. The CDR3 nucleotides are TGTGCCAGCCTTACCGGGACAGGGGTTGGCTACACCTTC. It translates to CASLTGTGVGYTF.

The V gene is TRBV28, the J gene TRBJ2-2, with D possibly matching TRBD1 (7 bases). Trimming left V 6 bases short and J 5 bases short, with 10 bases between. The CDR3 is 13 residues long. Per germline, CDR1 MDHEN and CDR2 SYDVKM. The CDR3 DNA reads TGTGCCAGCAGGACAGGGAGGACCGGGGAGCTGTTTTTT. Translation: CASRTGRTGELFF.

The table lists this clone with a few counts. The DNA of the CDR3 is TGCGCCAGCAGTGAGTCGGAGAGGTCTAATCAGCCCCAGCATTTT. It is translated as CASSESERSNQPQHF. The chain links TRBV10-2 to TRBJ1-5; D gene ambiguous. V lost 0 bases, J lost 4 bases, and 10 bases lay in between. Looked up from germline, CDR1 is WSHSY and CDR2 is SAAADI. The CDR3 spans 15 residues.

The V call is TRBV2, the J call TRBJ2-1; D gene unclear. V lost 3 bases to trimming and J lost 8 bases, with 14 bases between them. The CDR3 length is 14 residues. Per germline, CDR1 SNHLY and CDR2 FYNNEI. The DNA for the CDR3 is TGTGCCAGCAGTGATGGAGCCCTTGGGTATGAGCAGTTCTTC. Translating it yields CASSDGALGYEQFF.